This T cell receptor (beta chain) is drawn from a study of post-analysis software for immune sequencing data. At the level of the study: Progressive-relapsing, secondary progressive and relapsing-remitting multiple sclerosis were among the disease courses included.

Findings and caveats of the study: The F measure placed samples prepared in the same batch into strongly shared clusters. Normalized Chao1 diversity was significantly reduced in patients versus controls. In patients, a few TRBV segments were more frequent than in controls, with TRBV5-6, TRBV5-1 and TRBV20-1 among them.

The CDR3 covers 12 residues. Germline CDR1 and CDR2: MNHEY and SVGAGI. V lost 5 bases and J 4 bases, leaving 8 bases between the germline ends. A word on this clonotype: What it binds is unknown.

Unique molecular identifiers were built into the TCR beta cDNA libraries. Input populations of about 1 to 11 million T cells gave rise to a few hundred thousand cDNA molecules. TCRdb independently ran MiXCR on the PCR reads; one entry per CDR3 protein. In the table there are some 450,000 distinct CDR3 sequences, around 40% of which are singletons. The genes are TRBV6-5 and TRBJ2-5; D gene unclear. The source material was blood. The receptor's source is a girl aged 10-17 years with multiple sclerosis. The chain's CDR3 is CASSRFGETQYF. The CDR3 DNA sequence: TGTGCCAGCAGTAGGTTTGGAGAGACCCAGTACTTC.